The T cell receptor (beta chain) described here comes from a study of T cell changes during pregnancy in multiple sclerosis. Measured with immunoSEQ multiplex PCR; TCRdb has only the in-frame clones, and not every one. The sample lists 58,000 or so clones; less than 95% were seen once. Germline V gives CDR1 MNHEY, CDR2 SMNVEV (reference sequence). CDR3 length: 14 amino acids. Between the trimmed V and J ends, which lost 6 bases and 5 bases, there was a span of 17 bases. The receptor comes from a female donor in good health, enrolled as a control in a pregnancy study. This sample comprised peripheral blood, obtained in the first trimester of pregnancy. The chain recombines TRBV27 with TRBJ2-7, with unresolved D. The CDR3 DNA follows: TGTGCCAGCAGGAGTTTGACCAGGTTCCACGAGCAGTACTTC. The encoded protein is CASRSLTRFHEQYF.